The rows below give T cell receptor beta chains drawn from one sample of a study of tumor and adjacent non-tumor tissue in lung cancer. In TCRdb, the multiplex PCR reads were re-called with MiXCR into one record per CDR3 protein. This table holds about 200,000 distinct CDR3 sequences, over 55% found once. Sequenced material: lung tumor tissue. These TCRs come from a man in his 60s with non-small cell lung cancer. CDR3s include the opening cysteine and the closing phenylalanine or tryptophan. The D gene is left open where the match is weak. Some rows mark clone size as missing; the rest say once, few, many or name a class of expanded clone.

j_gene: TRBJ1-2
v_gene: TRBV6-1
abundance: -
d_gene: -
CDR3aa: CASRQTGVSKYGYTF
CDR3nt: TGTGCCAGCAGACAAACTGGGGTATCAAAGTATGGCTACACCTTC

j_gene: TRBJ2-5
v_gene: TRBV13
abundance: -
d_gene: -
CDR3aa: CVSSSQETQYF
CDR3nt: TGTGTCAGCAGCTCTCAAGAGACCCAGTACTTC

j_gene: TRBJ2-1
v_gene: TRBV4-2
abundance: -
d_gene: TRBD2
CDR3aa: CVSSQVLTSGSKNEQFF
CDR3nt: TGTGTCAGCAGCCAGGTACTGACTAGCGGGAGTAAAAATGAGCAGTTCTTC

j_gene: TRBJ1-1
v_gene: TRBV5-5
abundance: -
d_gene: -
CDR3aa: CASSLVDLGQFPSEAFF
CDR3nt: TGTGCCAGCAGCCTGGTCGATTTGGGGCAGTTCCCCTCTGAAGCTTTCTTT

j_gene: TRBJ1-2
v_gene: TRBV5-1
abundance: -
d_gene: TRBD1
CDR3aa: CSSSLGQGNYGYTF
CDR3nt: TGCTCCAGCAGCTTGGGACAGGGTAACTATGGCTACACCTTC

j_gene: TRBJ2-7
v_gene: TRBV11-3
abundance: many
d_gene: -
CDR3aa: CASSLQYEQYF
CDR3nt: TGTGCCAGCAGCTTACAGTACGAGCAGTACTTC

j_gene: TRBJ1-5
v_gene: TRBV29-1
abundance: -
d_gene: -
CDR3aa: CSVQHANQPQHF
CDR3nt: TGCAGCGTTCAGCATGCGAATCAGCCCCAGCATTTT

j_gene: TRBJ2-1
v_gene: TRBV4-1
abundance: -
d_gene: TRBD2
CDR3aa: CVSSHDLDRTSREGMKQFF
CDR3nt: TGCGTCAGCAGCCATGATTTGGATAGGACTAGCAGGGAAGGGATGAAGCAGTTCTTC

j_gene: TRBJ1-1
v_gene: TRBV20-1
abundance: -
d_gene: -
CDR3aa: CNARVGHTEAFF
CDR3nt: TGCAATGCTAGGGTGGGACACACTGAAGCTTTCTTT

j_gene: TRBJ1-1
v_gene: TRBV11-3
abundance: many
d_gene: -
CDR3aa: CASSLRGTNTEAFF
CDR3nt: TGTGCCAGCAGCTTAAGGGGGACAAACACTGAAGCTTTCTTT

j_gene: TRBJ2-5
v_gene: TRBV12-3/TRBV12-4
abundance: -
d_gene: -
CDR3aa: CDSSYREETQYF
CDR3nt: TGTGACAGCAGTTATAGGGAAGAGACCCAGTACTTC

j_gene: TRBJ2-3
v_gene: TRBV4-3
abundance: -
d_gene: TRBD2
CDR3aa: CASSRLGTSGSGADMQYF
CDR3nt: TGCGCCAGTAGCCGACTAGGGACTAGCGGGAGTGGTGCAGATATGCAGTATTTT

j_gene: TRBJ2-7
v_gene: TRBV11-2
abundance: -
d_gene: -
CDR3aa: CASSLSSTKQYF
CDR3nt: TGTGCCAGCAGCTTAAGCTCTACGAAGCAGTACTTC

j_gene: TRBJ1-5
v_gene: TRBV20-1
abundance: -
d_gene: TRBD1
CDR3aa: CSAQTGRREDQPQHF
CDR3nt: TGCAGTGCGCAGACAGGGCGGAGAGAGGATCAGCCCCAGCATTTT

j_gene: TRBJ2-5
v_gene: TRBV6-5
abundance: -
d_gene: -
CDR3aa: CAISDTGTAGVQCF
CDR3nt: TGTGCCATCAGTGATACAGGGACCGCGGGGGTCCAGTGCTTC

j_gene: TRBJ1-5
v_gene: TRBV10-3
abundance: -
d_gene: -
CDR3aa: CAISEDRTRPQHF
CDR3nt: TGTGCCATCAGTGAAGACCGAACTAGACCCCAGCATTTT

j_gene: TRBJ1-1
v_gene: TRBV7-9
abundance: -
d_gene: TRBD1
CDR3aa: CAISRQGAGTEAFF
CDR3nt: TGTGCCATCAGCCGACAGGGGGCAGGGACTGAAGCTTTCTTT

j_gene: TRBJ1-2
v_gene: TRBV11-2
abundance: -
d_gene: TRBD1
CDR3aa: CASSRTGEGYIF
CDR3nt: TGTGCCAGCAGCCGGACAGGGGAAGGCTACATCTTC

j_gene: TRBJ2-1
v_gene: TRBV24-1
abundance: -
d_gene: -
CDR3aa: CATSDSVGNTRFF
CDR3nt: TGTGCCACCAGTGATTCTGTAGGGAATACGCGGTTCTTC

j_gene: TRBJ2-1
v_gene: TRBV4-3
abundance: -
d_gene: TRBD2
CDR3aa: CASSQTRTSGSYEQFF
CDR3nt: TGCGCCAGCAGCCAAACGCGGACTAGCGGGAGCTATGAGCAGTTCTTC

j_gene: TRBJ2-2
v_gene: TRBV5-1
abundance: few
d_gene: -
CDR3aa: CASSHGTDTGELFF
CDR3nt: TGCGCCAGCAGCCACGGGACGGACACCGGGGAGCTGTTTTTT

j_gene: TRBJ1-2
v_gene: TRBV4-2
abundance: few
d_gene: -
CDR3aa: CASSQDQAAGVYGYTF
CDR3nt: TGTGCCAGCAGCCAAGACCAGGCGGCGGGGGTATATGGCTACACCTTC

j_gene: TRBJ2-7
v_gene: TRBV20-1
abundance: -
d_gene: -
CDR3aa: CSARPAQGRHEHYF
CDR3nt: TGCAGTGCTAGACCAGCTCAGGGGAGGCACGAGCATTACTTC

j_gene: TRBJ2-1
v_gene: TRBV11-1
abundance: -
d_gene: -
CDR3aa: CASRLSRLVGGKNEQFF
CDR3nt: TGTGCCAGCAGGTTATCTCGGCTAGTGGGAGGCAAGAATGAGCAGTTCTTC

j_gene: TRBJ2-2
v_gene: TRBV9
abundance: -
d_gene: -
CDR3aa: CASSVGGVNTGELFF
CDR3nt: TGTGCCAGCAGCGTAGGCGGGGTGAACACCGGGGAGCTGTTTTTT

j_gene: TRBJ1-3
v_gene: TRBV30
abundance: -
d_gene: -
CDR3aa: CAWNVGNTIYF
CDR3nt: TGTGCCTGGAATGTAGGAAACACCATATATTTT